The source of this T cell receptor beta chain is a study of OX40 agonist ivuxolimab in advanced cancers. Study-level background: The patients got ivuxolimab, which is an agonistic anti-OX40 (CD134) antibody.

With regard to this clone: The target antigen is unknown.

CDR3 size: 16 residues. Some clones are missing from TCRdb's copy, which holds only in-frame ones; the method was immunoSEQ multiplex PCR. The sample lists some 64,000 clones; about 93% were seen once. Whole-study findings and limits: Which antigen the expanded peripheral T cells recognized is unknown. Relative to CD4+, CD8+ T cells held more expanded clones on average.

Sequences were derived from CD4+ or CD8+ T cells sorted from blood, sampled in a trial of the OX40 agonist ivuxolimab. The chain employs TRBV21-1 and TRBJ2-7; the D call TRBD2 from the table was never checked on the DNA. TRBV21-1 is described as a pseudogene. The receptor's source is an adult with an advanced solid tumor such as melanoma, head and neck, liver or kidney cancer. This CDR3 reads CASSKEGRTISYEQYF. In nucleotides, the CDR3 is TGTGCCAGCAGCAAAGAGGGTCGGACTATCTCCTACGAGCAGTACTTC.